The 8 T cell receptor beta chains in this list originate from one sample, sequenced in a study of CD8 T cells in Susac syndrome. Random hexamers primed reverse transcription of about 0.5 to 1 ug RNA. TCRdb reprocessed the immunoSEQ multiplex PCR reads with MiXCR, giving one entry per CDR3 protein. The sample has over 350,000 distinct CDR3 sequences; around 85% are singletons. Specimen: CD8+ T cells from PBMCs. The receptors originated from a human donor with multiple sclerosis.

The genes are TRBV25-1 and TRBJ2-2; possibly TRBD1 for D (5 bases). The CDR3 is 15 amino acids. Trimming stripped 8 bases from V and 1 base from J, with 14 bases between. Germline CDR1 reads MGHDK; CDR2 reads SYGVNS. The CDR3 reads CASREPGMNTGELFF. The CDR3 DNA reads TGTGCCAGCCGCGAACCAGGGATGAACACCGGGGAGCTGTTTTTT. Full variable domain (rest looked up from reference TRBV25-1 and TRBJ2-2): EADIYQTPRYLVIGTGKKITLECSQTMGHDKMYWYQQDPGMELHLIHYSYGVNSTEKGDLSSESTVSRIRTEHFPLTLESARPSHTSQYLCASREPGMNTGELFFGEGSRLTVL.

CDR3 sequence: CSVVAKYNEQFF. The CDR3 region has the DNA TGCAGCGTTGTGGCGAAATACAATGAGCAGTTCTTC. This rearrangement joins TRBV29-1 to TRBJ2-1; D uncertain. The CDR3 is 12 amino acids. Germline assignment: CDR1 SQVTM and CDR2 ANQGSEA. Trimming shortened V by 4 bases and J by 4 bases, and 8 bases separated the two germline ends.

The chain is built from TRBV5-4 and TRBJ2-7; D is uncertain. The germline V gene encodes CDR1 SGHNT and CDR2 YYREEE (reference sequence). Trimming removed 4 bases at V and 0 bases at J, with 14 bases between. The CDR3 sequence is 15 residues long. CDR3 protein: CASSAAAHSSYEQYF. CDR3 DNA sequence: TGTGCCAGCAGCGCGGCCGCACATAGCTCCTACGAGCAGTACTTC.

This chain uses TRBV4-1 with TRBJ2-7, with D perhaps matching TRBD2 (5 bases). Germline V gives CDR1 MGHRA, CDR2 YSYEKL. Deletions cut 1 base from V and 4 bases from J, with 11 bases between. The CDR3 totals 14 residues. The CDR3 coding sequence is TGCGCCAGCAGCCAAGGAGGGATCGGTTACGAGCAGTACTTC. Translating gives CASSQGGIGYEQYF.

This chain joins TRBV20-1 and TRBJ2-7; D is unclear. This CDR3 has 14 amino acids. CDR1 DFQATT and CDR2 SNEGSKA come from the germline V gene (reference sequence). Trimming took off 0 bases at V and 2 bases at J, with 11 bases between the two ends. In DNA form, the CDR3 reads TGCAGTGCTAGAGACCGGACGGCAGCCTACGAGCAGTACTTC. Translating gives CSARDRTAAYEQYF.

This chain connects TRBV6-4 to TRBJ2-3; tentative D call: TRBD2 (6 bases). This CDR3 is 16 amino acids long. Per the germline V gene, CDR1 is MRHNA and CDR2 is SNTAGT. Trimming pared 3 bases from V and 1 base from J, leaving 14 bases between. The CDR3 region has the DNA TGTGCCAGCAGTGATAGGCCAGCGGGCGGCACAGATACGCAGTATTTT. Its protein is CASSDRPAGGTDTQYF.

This chain connects TRBV28 to TRBJ2-3; 12 bases are a match to TRBD2. This CDR3 has 17 residues. Germline lookup yields CDR1 MDHEN and CDR2 SYDVKM. The junction had 7 bases not matched to a gene; V was cut back by 6 bases and J by 0 bases. CDR3 sequence: CASSLRLAGDSTDTQYF. For the CDR3, the DNA is TGTGCCAGCAGCCTGAGACTAGCGGGAGATAGCACAGATACGCAGTATTTT.

This CDR3 reads CASSSINTGELFF. DNA of the CDR3: TGTGCCAGCAGCTCTATTAACACCGGGGAGCTGTTTTTT. This chain connects TRBV9 to TRBJ2-2; D remains ambiguous. This CDR3 region has 13 residues. Trimming cost V 4 bases and J 2 bases, with 6 bases left between them. The germline CDR1 and CDR2 sequences are SGDLS and YYNGEE. Full variable domain (outside the CDR3, taken from reference TRBV9 and TRBJ2-2): DSGVTQTPKHLITATGQRVTLRCSPRSGDLSVYWYQQSLDQGLQFLIQYYNGEERAKGNILERFSAQQFPDLHSELNLSSLELGDSALYFCASSSINTGELFFGEGSRLTVL.